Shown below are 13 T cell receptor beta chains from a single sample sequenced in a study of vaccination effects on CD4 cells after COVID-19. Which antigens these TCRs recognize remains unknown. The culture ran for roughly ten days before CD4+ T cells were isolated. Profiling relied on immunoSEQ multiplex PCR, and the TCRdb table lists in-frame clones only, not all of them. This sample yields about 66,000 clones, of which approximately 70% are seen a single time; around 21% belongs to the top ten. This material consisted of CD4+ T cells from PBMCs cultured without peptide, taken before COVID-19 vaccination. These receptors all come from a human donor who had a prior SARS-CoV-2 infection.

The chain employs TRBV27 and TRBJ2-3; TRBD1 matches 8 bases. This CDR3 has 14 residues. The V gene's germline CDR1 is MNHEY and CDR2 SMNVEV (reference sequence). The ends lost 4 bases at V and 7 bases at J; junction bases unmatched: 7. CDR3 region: CASSSGQGTYTQYF. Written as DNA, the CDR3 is TGTGCCAGCAGTTCCGGACAGGGTACTTATACGCAGTATTTT.

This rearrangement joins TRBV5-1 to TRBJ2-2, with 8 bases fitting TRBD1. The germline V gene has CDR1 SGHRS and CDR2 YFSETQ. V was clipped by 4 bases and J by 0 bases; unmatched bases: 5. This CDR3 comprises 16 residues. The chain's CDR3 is CASSRQGSTNTGELFF. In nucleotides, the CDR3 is TGCGCCAGCAGCCGACAGGGGTCGACGAACACCGGGGAGCTGTTTTTT.

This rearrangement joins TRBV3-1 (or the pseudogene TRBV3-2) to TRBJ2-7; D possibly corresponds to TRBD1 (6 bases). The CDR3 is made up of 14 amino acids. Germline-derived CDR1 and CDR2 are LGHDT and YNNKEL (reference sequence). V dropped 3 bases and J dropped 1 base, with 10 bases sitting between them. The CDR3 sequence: CASSHRTVSYEQYF. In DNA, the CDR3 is TGTGCCAGCAGCCACCGGACAGTATCCTACGAGCAGTACTTC.

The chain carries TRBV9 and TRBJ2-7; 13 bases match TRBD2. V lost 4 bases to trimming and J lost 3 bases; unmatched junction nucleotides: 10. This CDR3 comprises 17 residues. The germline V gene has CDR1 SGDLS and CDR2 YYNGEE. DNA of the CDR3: TGTGCCAGCAGCCCAAATGAAGGACTAGCGGGAGTCTACGAGCAGTACTTC. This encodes CASSPNEGLAGVYEQYF.

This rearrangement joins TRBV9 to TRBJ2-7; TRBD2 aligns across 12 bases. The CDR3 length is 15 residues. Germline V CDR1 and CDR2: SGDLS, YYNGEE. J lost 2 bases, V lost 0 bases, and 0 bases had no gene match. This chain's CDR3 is CASSVASGGAYEQYF. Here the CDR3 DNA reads TGTGCCAGCAGCGTAGCTAGCGGGGGGGCCTACGAGCAGTACTTC.

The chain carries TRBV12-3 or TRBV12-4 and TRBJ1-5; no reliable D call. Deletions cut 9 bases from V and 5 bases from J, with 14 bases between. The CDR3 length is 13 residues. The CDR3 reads CASAIRNYQPQHF. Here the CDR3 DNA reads TGTGCCAGTGCTATCCGGAATTATCAGCCCCAGCATTTT.

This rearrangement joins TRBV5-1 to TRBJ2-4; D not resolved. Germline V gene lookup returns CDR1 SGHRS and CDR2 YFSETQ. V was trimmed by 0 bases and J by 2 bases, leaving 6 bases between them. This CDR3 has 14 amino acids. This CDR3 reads CASSLAPTKNIQYF. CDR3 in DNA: TGCGCCAGCAGCTTGGCCCCTACCAAAAACATTCAGTACTTC.

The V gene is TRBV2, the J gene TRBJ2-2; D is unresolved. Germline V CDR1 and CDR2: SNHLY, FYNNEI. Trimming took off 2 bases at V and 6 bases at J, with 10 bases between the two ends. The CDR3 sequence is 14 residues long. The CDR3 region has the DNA TGTGCCAGCAGTGAATTGTCATACGCCGGGGAGCTGTTTTTT. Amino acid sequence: CASSELSYAGELFF.

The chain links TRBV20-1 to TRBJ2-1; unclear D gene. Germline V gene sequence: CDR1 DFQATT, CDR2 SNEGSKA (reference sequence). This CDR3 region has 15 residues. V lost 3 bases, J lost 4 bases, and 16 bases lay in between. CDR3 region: CSASNNVFRYNEQFF. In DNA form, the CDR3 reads TGCAGTGCTAGTAATAATGTCTTCAGGTACAATGAGCAGTTCTTC.

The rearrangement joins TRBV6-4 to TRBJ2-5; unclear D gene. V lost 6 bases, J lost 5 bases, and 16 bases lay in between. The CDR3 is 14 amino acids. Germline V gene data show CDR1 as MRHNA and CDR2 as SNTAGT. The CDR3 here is CASRGSEKEETQYF. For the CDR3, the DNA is TGTGCCAGCAGGGGTTCCGAAAAGGAGGAGACCCAGTACTTC.

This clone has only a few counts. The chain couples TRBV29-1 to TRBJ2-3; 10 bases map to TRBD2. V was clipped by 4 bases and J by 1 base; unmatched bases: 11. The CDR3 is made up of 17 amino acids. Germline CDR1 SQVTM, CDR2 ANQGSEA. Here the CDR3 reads CSVVVASGSRGTDTQYF. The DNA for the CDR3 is TGCAGCGTTGTTGTGGCTAGCGGGAGCCGGGGCACAGATACGCAGTATTTT.

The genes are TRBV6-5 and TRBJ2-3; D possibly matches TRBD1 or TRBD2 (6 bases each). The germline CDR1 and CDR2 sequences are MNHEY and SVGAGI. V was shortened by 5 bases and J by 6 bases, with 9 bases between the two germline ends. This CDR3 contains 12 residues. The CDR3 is CASSRRGDTQYF. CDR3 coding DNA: TGTGCCAGCAGTAGGAGGGGGGATACGCAGTATTTT.

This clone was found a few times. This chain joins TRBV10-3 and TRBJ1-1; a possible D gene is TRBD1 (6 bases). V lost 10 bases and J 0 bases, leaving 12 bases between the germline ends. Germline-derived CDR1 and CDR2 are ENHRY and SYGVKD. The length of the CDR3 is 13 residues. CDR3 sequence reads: CASRTDLNTEAFF. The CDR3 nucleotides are TGTGCCAGCCGGACAGACCTGAACACTGAAGCTTTCTTT.